This T cell receptor (beta chain) originates from a study of blood T cell repertoires in COVID-19. Study in general: Donors in the United States, Italy and Spain gave samples during acute or convalescent COVID-19.

The length of the CDR3 is 17 residues. V was shortened by 4 bases and J by 1 base, with 20 bases between the two germline ends. Germline V gene data show CDR1 as SGHDT and CDR2 as YYEEEE. Using immunoSEQ multiplex PCR, the repertoire was profiled, and TCRdb retains in-frame clones only, with some absent. Of some 150,000 clones in the sample, around 88% were seen once. This TCR was recovered from a woman in her sixties with acute or convalescent COVID-19. The chain is built from TRBV5-6 and TRBJ1-1; possible D gene TRBD1, 5 bases. The sequencing input was peripheral blood. CDR3 region: CASSHPLGPSGNTEAFF. The DNA of the CDR3 is TGTGCCAGCAGCCACCCTTTGGGGCCTTCCGGGAACACTGAAGCTTTCTTT.